These T cell receptor beta chains were read from a single sample in a study of glioma-infiltrating T cells. TCRdb itself ran the multiplex PCR reads through MiXCR, one entry per CDR3 protein. The sample lists fewer than 200,000 distinct CDR3 sequences, over 30% occurring once. The specimen sequenced was glioma tissue, nonneoplastic brain tissue, or PBMCs (not recorded which). Receptors originate from a human donor with low-grade glioma or glioblastoma, undergoing nonglioma brain surgery, or in good health (not recorded which). The CDR3 runs from the conserved cysteine through the conserved F or W. The order of the fields is clone size, D gene, V gene, J gene, CDR3 protein, CDR3 DNA. The D gene is left open where the match is weak. The size field is filled for only some rows; it gives once, few, many or a size class.

>many|TRBD1|TRBV18|TRBJ1-3
CASSPDRAGNTIYF
TGTGCCAGCTCACCGGACAGGGCTGGAAACACCATATATTTT
>NA|NA|TRBV12-3/TRBV12-4|TRBJ2-7
CASSLAGTGANEQYF
TGTGCCAGCAGTTTAGCGGGGACGGGCGCCAACGAGCAGTACTTC
>few|TRBD1|TRBV29-1|TRBJ2-1
CSVGQGGDEQFF
TGCAGCGTCGGACAGGGGGGCGATGAGCAGTTCTTC
>many|NA|TRBV7-2|TRBJ2-6
CASSLVGAGANVLTF
TGTGCCAGCAGCTTAGTAGGGGCTGGGGCCAACGTCCTGACTTTC
>many|NA|TRBV7-8|TRBJ1-1
CASSLVAQGEAFF
TGTGCCAGCAGCTTAGTTGCACAGGGTGAAGCTTTCTTT
>many|NA|TRBV27|TRBJ2-7
CASSLQEGIYEQYF
TGTGCCAGCAGTTTGCAGGAAGGTATATACGAGCAGTACTTC
>NA|NA|TRBV6-2/TRBV6-3|TRBJ2-7
CASSYSLLALDEKYF
TGTGCCAGCAGTTACTCGTTGCTAGCTTTGGACGAGAAGTACTTC
>few|NA|TRBV7-7|TRBJ2-5
CASSLFLSSGQETQYF
NA
>many|NA|TRBV7-9|TRBJ2-5
CASSLGGSVQETQYF
TGTGCCAGCAGCTTAGGGGGGAGTGTACAAGAGACCCAGTACTTC
>many|NA|TRBV7-2|TRBJ2-1
CASSLGGLVLGTHNEQFF
TGTGCCAGCAGCTTAGGGGGGTTAGTTTTGGGGACACACAATGAGCAGTTCTTC
>many|NA|TRBV19|TRBJ1-5
CASSIQDYQPQHF
TGTGCCAGTAGTATTCAGGATTATCAGCCCCAGCATTTT
>many|NA|TRBV27|TRBJ2-3
CASSAPRTAPDTQYF
TGTGCCAGCAGTGCTCCCAGGACAGCCCCAGATACGCAGTATTTT
>few|NA|TRBV5-4|TRBJ2-1
CASSVGTETWTSRYNEQFF
TGTGCCAGCAGCGTGGGGACAGAGACCTGGACTAGCCGATACAATGAGCAGTTCTTC
>few|TRBD1|TRBV7-9|TRBJ1-1
CASSLARDRSFAEAFF
TGTGCCAGCAGCTTAGCCCGGGACAGGAGCTTTGCTGAAGCTTTCTTT
>NA|NA|TRBV6-2/TRBV6-3|TRBJ2-7
CASRMARPCYEKYF
TGTGCCAGCAGAATGGCCCGACCCTGCTACGAGAAGTACTTC
>many|NA|TRBV3-1|TRBJ1-6
CASSPNNSPLHF
TGTGCCAGCAGCCCAAATAATTCACCCCTCCACTTT
>NA|NA|TRBV20-1|TRBJ2-5
CSARDEGVQETQYF
TGCAGTGCTAGAGATGAAGGAGTTCAAGAGACCCAGTACTTC
>NA|NA|TRBV12-3/TRBV12-4|TRBJ1-1
CASSAGMNTEAFF
TGTGCCAGCAGTGCGGGTATGAACACTGAAGCTTTCTTT
>many|NA|TRBV19|TRBJ1-5
CASSPQGNSNQPQHF
TGTGCCAGTAGTCCCCAGGGGAATAGCAATCAGCCCCAGCATTTT
>many|TRBD1|TRBV24-1|TRBJ2-1
CATSGTGQGAANEQFF
TGTGCCACCAGTGGGACCGGACAGGGGGCGGCAAATGAGCAGTTCTTC
>many|NA|TRBV20-1|TRBJ2-1
CSAREMGLRRNEQFF
TGCAGTGCTAGAGAAATGGGACTGAGGAGAAATGAGCAGTTCTTC
>few|TRBD2|TRBV12-3/TRBV12-4|TRBJ2-7
CASSLQAGADKQYF
TGTGCCAGCAGTTTACAAGCGGGAGCTGACAAGCAGTACTTC
>many|NA|TRBV6-2/TRBV6-3|TRBJ2-1
CASSSDPDPYNEQFF
TGTGCCAGCAGTTCGGATCCAGACCCCTACAATGAGCAGTTCTTC
>many|TRBD1|TRBV29-1|TRBJ1-1
CSVKAGGPEAFF
TGCAGCGTGAAAGCAGGGGGCCCTGAAGCTTTCTTT
>few|NA|TRBV18|TRBJ2-5
CASLPDIGQQETQYF
TGTGCCAGCTTACCAGATATCGGACAGCAAGAGACCCAGTACTTC
>few|NA|TRBV2|TRBJ2-7
CASSGSLDRPYEQYF
TGTGCCAGCAGTGGCTCCCTCGACAGGCCCTACGAGCAGTACTTC
>many|TRBD1|TRBV7-9|TRBJ1-2
CASSLGRRGRPNYGYTF
TGTGCCAGCAGCTTAGGTCGCAGGGGGCGTCCCAACTATGGCTACACCTTC
>NA|NA|TRBV4-1|TRBJ1-2
CASTHLDRSYGYTF
TGCGCCAGCACCCACCTCGACAGAAGCTATGGCTACACCTTC
>NA|TRBD2|TRBV4-2|TRBJ2-3
CASRDSGSSDTQYF
TGTGCCAGCAGGGATAGCGGGAGTTCTGATACGCAGTATTTT
>few|NA|TRBV5-1|TRBJ2-7
CASSLVGLFEQHF
TGCGCCAGCAGCTTGGTAGGCCTTTTCGAGCAGCACTTC
>many|TRBD2|TRBV29-1|TRBJ2-7
CSVESLGGSEQYF
TGCAGCGTTGAATCACTGGGCGGGAGCGAGCAGTACTTC
>NA|NA|TRBV2|TRBJ2-7
CASPRTVGSYEQYF
TGTGCCAGCCCGAGGACAGTGGGCTCCTACGAGCAGTACTTC
>many|NA|TRBV12-3/TRBV12-4|TRBJ1-2
CASSLVGQNYGYTF
TGTGCCAGCAGTTTAGTCGGGCAGAACTATGGCTACACCTTC
>few|TRBD2|TRBV3-1|TRBJ2-5
CASSQAVAGGLETQYF
TGTGCCAGCAGCCAAGCGGTAGCGGGAGGTTTGGAGACCCAGTACTTC
>NA|TRBD2|TRBV7-2|TRBJ2-7
CAISLAGGPHEQYF
TGTGCCATCAGCTTAGCGGGAGGGCCCCACGAGCAGTACTTC
>NA|NA|TRBV20-1|TRBJ1-1
CSVVEAFNTKAFF
TGCAGTGTAGTTGAGGCCTTTAACACTAAAGCTTTCTTT
>once|TRBD1|TRBV6-2/TRBV6-3|TRBJ2-7
CASSSGQRYEQYF
TGTGCCAGCAGCTCGGGACAGAGATACGAGCAGTACTTC
>many|NA|TRBV27|TRBJ2-7
CASSFGSNYEQYF
TGTGCCAGCAGTTTTGGTAGCAATTACGAGCAGTACTTC
>many|NA|TRBV19|TRBJ1-4
CASSIATRVPEKLFF
TGTGCCAGTAGTATTGCGACGCGCGTCCCTGAAAAACTGTTTTTT
>many|NA|TRBV10-2|TRBJ2-3
CASSEAIVTQYF
TGCGCCAGCAGTGAGGCGATAGTTACGCAGTATTTT
>NA|NA|TRBV28|TRBJ2-5
CASTMSAPGEETQYF
TGTGCCAGCACTATGAGCGCCCCGGGAGAAGAGACCCAGTACTTC
>NA|NA|TRBV14|TRBJ1-2
CASSQRTDSFTYGYTF
TGTGCCAGCAGCCAAAGGACAGATTCATTTACCTATGGCTACACCTTC
>many|TRBD1|TRBV7-3|TRBJ1-6
CASSSTGDGSPLHF
TGTGCCAGCAGCTCGACAGGGGACGGATCACCCCTCCACTTT
>NA|NA|TRBV6-5|TRBJ2-6
CATGTGTHLSGANVLTF
TGTGCCACTGGGACCGGGACACATCTCTCTGGGGCCAACGTCCTGACTTTC
>few|TRBD1|TRBV12-3/TRBV12-4|TRBJ2-7
CASSHGTGKTYEQYF
TGTGCCAGCAGTCACGGGACAGGGAAAACCTACGAGCAGTACTTC
>few|TRBD1|TRBV7-9|TRBJ2-5
CASSPGTVVSETQYF
TGTGCCAGCAGCCCCGGGACAGTGGTTTCGGAGACCCAGTACTTC
>NA|NA|TRBV20-1|TRBJ1-2
CSASLPGEYCYTF
TGCAGTGCGTCCCTTCCAGGGGAGTATTGCTACACCTTC
>many|NA|TRBV29-1|TRBJ2-1
CSVEAGNEQFF
TGCAGCGTTGAGGCGGGGAATGAGCAGTTCTTC
>many|TRBD2|TRBV3-1|TRBJ2-3
CASSQETSGRWADTQYF
TGTGCCAGCAGCCAAGAAACTAGCGGGAGATGGGCAGATACGCAGTATTTT
>NA|NA|TRBV29-1|TRBJ2-5
CSVEARVTETQYF
TGCAGCGTTGAGGCTAGAGTTACGGAGACCCAGTACTTC
>NA|TRBD2|TRBV6-5|TRBJ2-3
CASSYSRGRETDTQYF
TGTGCCAGCAGTTACTCTCGCGGGAGGGAGACAGATACGCAGTATTTT
>NA|TRBD1|TRBV20-1|TRBJ2-7
CTASEMWGQGSYEQYF
TGCACTGCTAGCGAGATGTGGGGACAGGGCTCCTACGAACAGTACTTC